The 29 T cell receptor beta chains reported below all come from one sample, sequenced in a study of blood T cells in healthy people across ages. A J-beta primer mix and a sample-barcoded 5' primer were used in a second PCR of about 7 to 12 cycles. TCRdb itself ran the 5' RACE reads through MiXCR, one entry per CDR3 protein. The sample comprises about 970,000 distinct CDR3 sequences, about 51% of which are singletons, and about 22% rests with the top ten. Sequencing input: blood. The origin of the receptors is a woman between 55 and 75 years old in good health.

This clonotype was seen at least ten times. The V and J genes are TRBV2 and TRBJ2-6, with D unclear. V was cut by 4 bases and J by 2 bases, with 9 bases left in between. Germline V CDR1 and CDR2: SNHLY, FYNNEI. CDR3 length: 15 residues. The CDR3 region has the DNA TGTGCCAGCAGTGCCCTTCCGGCTGGGGCCAACGTCCTGACTTTC. It encodes CASSALPAGANVLTF.

This chain joins TRBV29-1 and TRBJ2-1, with a possible D match to TRBD2 (5 bases). This CDR3 has 14 residues. Germline CDR1 reads SQVTM; CDR2 reads ANQGSEA. Trimming stripped 4 bases from V and 5 bases from J, with 15 bases between. The DNA of the CDR3 is TGCAGCGTTGGGTTTAGTGCGGGTGACAATGAGCAGTTCTTC. Protein: CSVGFSAGDNEQFF.

This rearrangement joins TRBV7-9 to TRBJ2-4, with 7 bases fitting TRBD1. The J call is doubtful: the DNA matches TRBJ2-7 better. This CDR3 contains 15 residues. Germline V gene lookup returns CDR1 SEHNR and CDR2 FQNEAQ (reference sequence). This chain's CDR3 is CASSSPTGVIYEQYF. In DNA form, the CDR3 reads TGTGCCAGCAGCTCCCCAACAGGGGTTATCTACGAGCAGTACTTC.

This clonotype occurred a few times. Here the CDR3 DNA reads TGTGCCAGCAGCCGGAGCCCTATGGCTAACTATGGCTACACCTTC. Amino acid sequence: CASSRSPMANYGYTF. The rearrangement joins TRBV7-9 to TRBJ1-2; D is uncertain. Germline CDR1 and CDR2: SEHNR and FQNEAQ (reference sequence). This CDR3 comprises 15 residues. V lost 5 bases, J lost 0 bases, and 13 bases lay in between.

The rearrangement uses TRBV6-4 and TRBJ1-2, with TRBD1 matching over 7 bases. The CDR3 consists of 15 residues. Germline loops: CDR1 MRHNA, CDR2 SNTAGT. J gave up 8 bases and V 2 bases, and 11 bases lay outside the gene matches. The CDR3 DNA follows: TGTGCCAGCAGTGACGAAGCAAAGGGGGCTAAAGGCTACACCTTC. This gives the protein CASSDEAKGAKGYTF.

V is TRBV12-3 or TRBV12-4 and J is TRBJ2-6; the match to TRBD1 covers 7 bases. Losses at the gene ends were 6 bases for V and 4 bases for J; bases not matched to a gene: 6. This CDR3 comprises 15 residues. CDR3: CASSSGGLGANVLTF. DNA of the CDR3: TGTGCCAGCAGCTCAGGGGGATTGGGGGCCAACGTCCTGACTTTC.

The chain is built from TRBV12-3 or TRBV12-4 and TRBJ2-2; D remains unclear. Trimming cost V 6 bases and J 4 bases, with 12 bases left between them. The length of the CDR3 is 14 residues. CDR3 loop: CASRSRLSTGELFF. As DNA, the CDR3 is TGTGCCAGCAGATCCCGATTGAGCACCGGGGAGCTGTTTTTT.

The V and J genes are TRBV7-2 and TRBJ1-6; the D is unclear. The germline V gene has CDR1 SGHTA and CDR2 FQGNSA. The CDR3 is 14 amino acids. V was pared by 3 bases and J by 9 bases, with 12 bases between. The CDR3 bases are TGTGCCAGCAGCTTTCAAAATTCCGCTTCACCCCTCCACTTT. It codes for CASSFQNSASPLHF.

This clonotype was seen a handful of times. CDR3 nucleotide sequence: TGTGCCAGCAGTTTAAGCGACCCGCCCTACGAGCAGTACTTC. Its translation: CASSLSDPPYEQYF. J is TRBJ2-7 and V is TRBV28; D call uncertain. The V and J ends lost 2 bases and 2 bases respectively, with 10 bases between them. Per the germline V gene, CDR1 is MDHEN and CDR2 is SYDVKM. The CDR3 is 14 residues long.

This chain uses TRBV6-2 or TRBV6-3 with TRBJ2-4, with D uncertain. The tail of the sequence fits TRBJ2-7 better, so the J call may be wrong. Per the germline V gene, CDR1 is MNHEY and CDR2 is SVGEGT. The CDR3 extends over 13 amino acids. In DNA form, the CDR3 reads TGTGCCAGCAGTTGGACCGGGTGGTACGAGCAGTACTTC. Its protein is CASSWTGWYEQYF.

This clonotype was seen many times. The chain couples TRBV27 to TRBJ2-7; 8 positions agree with TRBD1. From germline, CDR1 is MNHEY and CDR2 SMNVEV (reference sequence). V was clipped by 3 bases and J by 5 bases; unmatched bases: 9. The CDR3 is 15 residues long. The CDR3 here is CASSLRAGGFHEQYF. For the CDR3, the DNA is TGTGCCAGCAGTTTGAGGGCAGGGGGCTTCCACGAGCAGTACTTC.

DNA of the CDR3: TGTGCCAGCAGCCAAAAACCGGGACACCGTGAAGCTTTCTTT. Translated, it gives CASSQKPGHREAFF. The J gene is TRBJ1-1, the V gene TRBV7-3; weak D call: TRBD1 (6 bases). Between the trimmed V and J ends, which lost 5 bases and 7 bases, there was a span of 17 bases. Germline V gene lookup returns CDR1 SGHTA and CDR2 FQGTGA. This CDR3 is built from 14 residues.

The CDR3 sequence: CSAKENRGGTSYEQYF. The CDR3 coding sequence is TGCAGTGCTAAAGAGAACAGGGGGGGTACTTCCTACGAGCAGTACTTC. This rearrangement joins TRBV20-1 to TRBJ2-7, with D possibly being TRBD1 (8 bases). Germline lookup yields CDR1 DFQATT and CDR2 SNEGSKA (reference sequence). The V and J ends lost 4 bases and 1 base respectively, with 20 bases between them. The CDR3 loop spans 16 amino acids.

This clonotype was recorded a few times. The V call is TRBV5-1, the J call TRBJ2-1; TRBD2 matches 15 bases. The germline V gene encodes CDR1 SGHRS and CDR2 YFSETQ. The CDR3 length is 15 residues. V lost 3 bases, J lost 9 bases, and 4 bases stayed unmatched. CDR3 loop: CASSSGTSGRSEQFF. The CDR3 DNA is TGCGCCAGCAGCTCGGGGACTAGCGGGAGGAGTGAGCAGTTCTTC.

The gene calls are TRBV5-1 and TRBJ1-6; TRBD1 is a possible D gene (5 bases). The CDR3 runs 14 residues. Germline lookup yields CDR1 SGHRS and CDR2 YFSETQ. V was clipped by 4 bases and J by 5 bases, with 10 bases between them. The CDR3, as DNA: TGCGCCAGCAGCCCAGGGACCCATAATTCACCCCTCCACTTT. Its protein is CASSPGTHNSPLHF.

This clonotype was counted only a few times. V usage is TRBV3-1 and J usage is TRBJ2-5; TRBD2 is a possible D gene (5 bases). Per the germline V gene, CDR1 is LGHDT and CDR2 is YNNKEL (reference sequence). V was clipped by 1 base and J by 1 base, with 7 bases between them. The length of the CDR3 is 14 residues. The DNA of the CDR3 is TGTGCCAGCAGCCAAGTGGGAGTCCAAGAGACCCAGTACTTC. Its protein is CASSQVGVQETQYF.

About this clonotype itself: One end of the junction does not line up with germline, which may come from a read error. This rearrangement joins TRBV3-1 to TRBJ2-3; 8 bases are shared with TRBD2. CDR3 length equals 16 residues. Germline CDR1 LGHDT, CDR2 YNNKEL (reference sequence). This CDR3 is CDSSRGTRRTLGTQYF. The CDR3, as DNA: TGTGACAGCAGCCGAGGGACTAGAAGAACTCTAGGTACGCAGTATTTT.

This clonotype was seen only once. This chain uses TRBV29-1 with TRBJ1-2, with D possibly TRBD1 on 5 matching bases. CDR1 and CDR2 from the germline V gene are SQVTM and ANQGSEA. CDR3 size: 11 residues. V gave up 2 bases and J gave up 7 bases, with 8 bases separating them. The DNA for the CDR3 is TGCAGCGTTGAAACCCAGGGTGGCTACACCTTC. This codes for CSVETQGGYTF.

The chain has TRBV4-1 and TRBJ2-2; weak D call: TRBD1 (6 bases). CDR1 and CDR2 (germline): MGHRA, YSYEKL. The CDR3 loop spans 16 amino acids. V was pared by 3 bases and J by 2 bases, with 13 bases between. This CDR3 reads CASSHNSGANTGELFF. The CDR3 DNA reads TGCGCCAGCAGCCACAACTCAGGGGCTAACACCGGGGAGCTGTTTTTT.

The chain employs TRBV9 and TRBJ2-2; D may match TRBD1 or TRBD2 (6 bases each). The germline CDR1 and CDR2 sequences are SGDLS and YYNGEE. The V and J ends lost 3 bases and 4 bases respectively, with 13 bases between them. The CDR3 covers 15 residues. CDR3 in amino acids: CASSAGGYSTGELFF. CDR3 DNA sequence: TGTGCCAGCAGCGCCGGGGGCTATAGCACCGGGGAGCTGTTTTTT.

This clonotype has a count of ten or more. This sequence joins TRBV20-1 and TRBJ2-5; the D gene could be TRBD1 or TRBD2 (6 bases each). The CDR3 extends over 15 amino acids. Trimming removed 4 bases at V and 5 bases at J, with 20 bases between. CDR1 and CDR2 (germline): DFQATT, SNEGSKA (reference sequence). The CDR3 sequence is CSAIPLTGGGETQYF. DNA for the CDR3: TGCAGTGCTATCCCATTGACAGGAGGGGGGGAGACCCAGTACTTC.

The sample holds one count of this clonotype. The rearrangement links TRBV7-2 to TRBJ2-3, with 7 bases fitting TRBD2. The CDR3 is 14 amino acids. CDR1 is SGHTA, CDR2 FQGNSA, per germline. The V and J ends lost 6 bases and 3 bases, in that order; junction bases with no gene match: 6. The CDR3 nucleotides read TGTGCCAGCAGGAAACTAGCGCAGACAGATACGCAGTATTTT. This translates into CASRKLAQTDTQYF.

V gene TRBV25-1 combines with J gene TRBJ2-1; no clear D. V was cut by 1 base and J by 0 bases, with 13 bases left in between. CDR1 and CDR2 (germline): MGHDK, SYGVNS. This CDR3 comprises 17 residues. CDR3 protein: CASSESGLASSYNEQFF. The CDR3 DNA is TGTGCCAGCAGTGAATCTGGCCTGGCTAGCTCCTACAATGAGCAGTTCTTC.

This chain connects TRBV13 to TRBJ2-7; 7 bases fit TRBD1. This CDR3 region has 15 residues. Germline V gene sequence: CDR1 PRHDT, CDR2 FYEKMQ (reference sequence). V lost 4 bases and J lost 4; bases outside the gene matches: 10. The CDR3 region has the DNA TGTGCCAGCAGCTCGAGGGACAGTGGTCTGTACGAGCAGTACTTC. Protein sequence: CASSSRDSGLYEQYF.

This clonotype was observed a handful of times. The rearrangement joins TRBV4-1 to TRBJ2-5; no clear D. The V gene lost 0 bases and the J gene lost 5 bases, with 10 bases spanning the gap. The CDR3 consists of 14 residues. Germline CDR1 MGHRA, CDR2 YSYEKL. Written as DNA, the CDR3 is TGCGCCAGCAGCCAAGATCCAAGGGCGGAGACCCAGTACTTC. It translates to CASSQDPRAETQYF.

The sample holds a few counts of this clonotype. The chain combines TRBV5-1 with TRBJ2-1; possibly TRBD1 for D (5 bases). Germline V CDR1 and CDR2: SGHRS, YFSETQ. This CDR3 spans 14 amino acids. Trimming took off 4 bases at V and 12 bases at J, with 20 bases between the two ends. CDR3 sequence reads: CASSLDGQVGAQFF. The DNA for the CDR3 is TGCGCCAGCAGCCTAGACGGGCAGGTAGGGGCGCAGTTCTTC.

This clonotype was observed a handful of times. The chain uses TRBV4-1 and TRBJ2-5, with TRBD2 matching 7 bases. The end of the DNA fits TRBJ2-7 better, so the J call may be wrong. This CDR3 comprises 17 residues. From germline, CDR1 is MGHRA and CDR2 YSYEKL. CDR3 nucleotide sequence: TGCGCCAGCAGCCAAGAATACCCAGCGGGAATTACATACGAGCAGTACTTC. Translating it yields CASSQEYPAGITYEQYF.

This chain uses TRBV5-6 with TRBJ2-5, with D possibly being TRBD1 or TRBD2 (6 bases each). Germline V gene sequence: CDR1 SGHDT, CDR2 YYEEEE. The CDR3 covers 14 residues. V was clipped by 5 bases and J by 11 bases, with 22 bases between them. This CDR3 reads CASRRRGTFGEQYF. As DNA, the CDR3 is TGTGCCAGCAGGCGCCGCGGGACATTCGGTGAGCAGTACTTC.

The genes are TRBV12-3 or TRBV12-4 and TRBJ2-1, with 8 bases lining up with TRBD2. The J segment lost 8 bases and the V segment lost 1 base, leaving 7 bases of the junction unmatched. The CDR3 has 15 residues. The CDR3 DNA sequence: TGTGCCAGCAGTTTAGGGGCGGGAGGTTTTGATGAGCAGTTCTTC. Its protein is CASSLGAGGFDEQFF.